These 2 T cell receptor beta chains came from one sample sequenced in a study of T cell responses to AZD1222 COVID-19 vaccine. Clones were read by immunoSEQ multiplex PCR, and TCRdb kept only the in-frame ones, dropping some. The sample consists of some 150,000 clones, under 95% of them appearing once. This sample comprised peripheral blood, obtained on day 0 of AZD1222 vaccination. The receptors shown here come from an adult in good health.

This chain uses TRBV18 with TRBJ2-7; tentative D call: TRBD1 (5 bases). The CDR3 spans 13 residues. CDR1 is KGHSH and CDR2 is LQKENI in the germline V gene. V dropped 4 bases and J dropped 0 bases, with 7 bases sitting between them. Written as DNA, the CDR3 is TGTGCCAGCTCACAGGGGCTCTCCTACGAGCAGTACTTC. Amino acids: CASSQGLSYEQYF.

The rearrangement joins TRBV19 to TRBJ1-5; tentative D call: TRBD1 (6 bases). The CDR3 is made up of 15 amino acids. Germline CDR1 LNHDA, CDR2 SQIVND (reference sequence). Trimming pared 6 bases from V and 1 base from J, leaving 13 bases between. The CDR3 DNA is TGTGCCAGTAGCCTGTCAGGGGACAGCAATCAGCCCCAGCATTTT. It specifies CASSLSGDSNQPQHF.